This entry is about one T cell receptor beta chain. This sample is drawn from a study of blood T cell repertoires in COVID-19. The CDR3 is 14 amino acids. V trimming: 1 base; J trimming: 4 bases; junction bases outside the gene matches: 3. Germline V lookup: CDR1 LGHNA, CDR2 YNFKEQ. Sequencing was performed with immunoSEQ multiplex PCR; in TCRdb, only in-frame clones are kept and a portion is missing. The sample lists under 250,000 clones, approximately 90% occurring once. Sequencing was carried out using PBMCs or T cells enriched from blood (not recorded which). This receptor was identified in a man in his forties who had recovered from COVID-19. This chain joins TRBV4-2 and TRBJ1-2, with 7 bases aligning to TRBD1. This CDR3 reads CASSQGTGAYGYTF. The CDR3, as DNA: TGTGCCAGCAGCCAAGGAACAGGGGCCTATGGCTACACCTTC.